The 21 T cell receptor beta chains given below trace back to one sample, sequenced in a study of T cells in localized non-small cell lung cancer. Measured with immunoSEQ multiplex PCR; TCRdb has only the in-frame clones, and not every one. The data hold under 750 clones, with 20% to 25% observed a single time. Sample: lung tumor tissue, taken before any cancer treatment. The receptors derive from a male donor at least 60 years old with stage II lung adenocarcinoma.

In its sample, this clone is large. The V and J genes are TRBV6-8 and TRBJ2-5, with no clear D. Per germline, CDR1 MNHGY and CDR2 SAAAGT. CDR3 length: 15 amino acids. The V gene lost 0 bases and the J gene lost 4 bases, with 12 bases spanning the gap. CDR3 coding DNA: TGTGCCAGCAGTTACTCGCGGCAGTCGCTAGAGACCCAGTACTTC. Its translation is CASSYSRQSLETQYF.

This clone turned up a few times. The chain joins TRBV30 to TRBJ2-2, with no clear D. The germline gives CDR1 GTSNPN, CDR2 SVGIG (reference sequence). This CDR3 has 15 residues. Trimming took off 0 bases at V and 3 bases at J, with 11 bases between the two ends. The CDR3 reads CAWSVRGVYTGELFF. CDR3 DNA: TGTGCCTGGAGTGTACGTGGGGTATACACCGGGGAGCTGTTTTTT.

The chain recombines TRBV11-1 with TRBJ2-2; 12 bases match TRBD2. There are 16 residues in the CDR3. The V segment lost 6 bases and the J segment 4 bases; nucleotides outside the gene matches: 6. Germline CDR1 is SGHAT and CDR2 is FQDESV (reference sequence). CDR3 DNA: TGTGCCAGCAGGGAGACTAGCGGGAGTGGCACCGGGGAGCTGTTTTTT. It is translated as CASRETSGSGTGELFF. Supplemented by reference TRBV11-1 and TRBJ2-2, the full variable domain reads EAEVAQSPRYKITEKSQAVAFWCDPISGHATLYWYRQILGQGPELLVQFQDESVVDDSQLPKDRFSAERLKGVDSTLKIQPAELGDSAMYLCASRETSGSGTGELFFGEGSRLTVL.

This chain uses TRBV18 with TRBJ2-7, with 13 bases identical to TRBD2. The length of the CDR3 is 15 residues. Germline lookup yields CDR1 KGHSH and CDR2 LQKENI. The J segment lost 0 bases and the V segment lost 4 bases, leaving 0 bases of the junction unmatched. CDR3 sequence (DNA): TGTGCCAGCTCACGGACTAGCGGGAGCTCCTACGAGCAGTACTTC. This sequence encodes CASSRTSGSSYEQYF.

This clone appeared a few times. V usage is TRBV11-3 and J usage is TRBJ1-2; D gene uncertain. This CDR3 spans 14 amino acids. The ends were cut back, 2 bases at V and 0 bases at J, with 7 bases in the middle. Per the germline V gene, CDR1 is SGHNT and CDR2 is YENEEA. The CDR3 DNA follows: TGTGCCAGCAGCTTAATTTCAGCTAACTATGGCTACACCTTC. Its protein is CASSLISANYGYTF. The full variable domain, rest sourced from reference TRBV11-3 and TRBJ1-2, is EAGVVQSPRYKIIEKKQPVAFWCNPISGHNTLYWYLQNLGQGPELLIRYENEEAVDDSQLPKDRFSAERLKGVDSTLKIQPAELGDSAVYLCASSLISANYGYTFGSGTRLTVV.

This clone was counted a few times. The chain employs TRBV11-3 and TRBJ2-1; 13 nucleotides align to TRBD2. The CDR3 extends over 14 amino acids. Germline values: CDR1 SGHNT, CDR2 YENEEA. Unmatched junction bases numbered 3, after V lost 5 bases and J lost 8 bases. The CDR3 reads CASSRTSGSDEQFF. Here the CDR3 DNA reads TGTGCCAGCAGCCGGACTAGCGGGAGTGATGAGCAGTTCTTC. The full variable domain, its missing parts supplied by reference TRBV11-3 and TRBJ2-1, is EAGVVQSPRYKIIEKKQPVAFWCNPISGHNTLYWYLQNLGQGPELLIRYENEEAVDDSQLPKDRFSAERLKGVDSTLKIQPAELGDSAVYLCASSRTSGSDEQFFGPGTRLTVL.

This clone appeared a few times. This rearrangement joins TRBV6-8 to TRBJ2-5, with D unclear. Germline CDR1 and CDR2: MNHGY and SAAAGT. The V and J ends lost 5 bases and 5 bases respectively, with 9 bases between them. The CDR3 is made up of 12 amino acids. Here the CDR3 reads CASSASWETQYF. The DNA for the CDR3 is TGTGCCAGCAGTGCCAGCTGGGAGACCCAGTACTTC.

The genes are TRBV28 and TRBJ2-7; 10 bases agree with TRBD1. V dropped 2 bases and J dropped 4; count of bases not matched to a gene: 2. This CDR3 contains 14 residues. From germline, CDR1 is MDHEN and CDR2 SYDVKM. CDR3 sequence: CASSLRTGGYEQYF. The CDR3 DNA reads TGTGCCAGCAGTTTAAGGACAGGGGGGTACGAGCAGTACTTC. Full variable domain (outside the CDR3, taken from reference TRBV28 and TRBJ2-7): DVKVTQSSRYLVKRTGEKVFLECVQDMDHENMFWYRQDPGLGLRLIYFSYDVKMKEKGDIPEGYSVSREKKERFSLILESASTNQTSMYLCASSLRTGGYEQYFGPGTRLTVT.

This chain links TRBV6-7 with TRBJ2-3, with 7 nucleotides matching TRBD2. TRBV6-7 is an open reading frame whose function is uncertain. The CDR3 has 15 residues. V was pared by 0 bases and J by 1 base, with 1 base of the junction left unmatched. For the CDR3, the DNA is TGTGCCAGCAGTTACTCGCTAGCGGGCACAGATACGCAGTATTTT. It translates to CASSYSLAGTDTQYF.

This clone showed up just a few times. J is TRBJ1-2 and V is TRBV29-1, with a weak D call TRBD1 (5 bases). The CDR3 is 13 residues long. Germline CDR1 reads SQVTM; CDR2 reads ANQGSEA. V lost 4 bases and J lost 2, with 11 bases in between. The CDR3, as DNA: TGCAGCGTTGCCGGGGGACCCAACTATGGCTACACCTTC. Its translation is CSVAGGPNYGYTF.

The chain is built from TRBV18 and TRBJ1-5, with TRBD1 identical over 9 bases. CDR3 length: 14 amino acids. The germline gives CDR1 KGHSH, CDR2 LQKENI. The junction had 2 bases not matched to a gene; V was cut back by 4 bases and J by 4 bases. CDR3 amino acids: CASSLGQGNQPQHF. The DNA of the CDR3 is TGTGCCAGCTCACTCGGACAGGGGAATCAGCCCCAGCATTTT.

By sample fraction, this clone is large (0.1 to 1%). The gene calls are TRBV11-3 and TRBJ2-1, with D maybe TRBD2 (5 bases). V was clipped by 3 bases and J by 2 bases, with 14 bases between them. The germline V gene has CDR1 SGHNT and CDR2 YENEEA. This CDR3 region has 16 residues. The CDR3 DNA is TGTGCCAGCAGCTTGTACGGGGTTCTACCCTACAATGAGCAGTTCTTC. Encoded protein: CASSLYGVLPYNEQFF.

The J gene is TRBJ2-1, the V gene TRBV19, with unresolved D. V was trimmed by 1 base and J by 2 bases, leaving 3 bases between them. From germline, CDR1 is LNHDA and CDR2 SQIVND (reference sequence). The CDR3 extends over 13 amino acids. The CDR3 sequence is CASSIVAYNEQFF. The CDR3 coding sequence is TGTGCCAGTAGTATAGTAGCCTACAATGAGCAGTTCTTC.

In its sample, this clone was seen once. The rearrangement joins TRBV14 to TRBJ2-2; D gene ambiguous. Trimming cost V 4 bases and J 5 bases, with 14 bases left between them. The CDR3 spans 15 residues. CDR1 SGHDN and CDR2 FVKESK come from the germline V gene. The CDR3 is CASSLVLGGTGELFF. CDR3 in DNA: TGTGCCAGCAGCCTTGTTCTGGGCGGAACCGGGGAGCTGTTTTTT.

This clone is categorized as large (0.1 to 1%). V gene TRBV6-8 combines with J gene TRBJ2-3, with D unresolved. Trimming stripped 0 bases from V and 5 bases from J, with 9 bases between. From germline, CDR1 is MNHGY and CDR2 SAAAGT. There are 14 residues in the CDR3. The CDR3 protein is CASSYSFWVDTQYF. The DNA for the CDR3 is TGTGCCAGCAGTTACTCGTTCTGGGTAGATACGCAGTATTTT.

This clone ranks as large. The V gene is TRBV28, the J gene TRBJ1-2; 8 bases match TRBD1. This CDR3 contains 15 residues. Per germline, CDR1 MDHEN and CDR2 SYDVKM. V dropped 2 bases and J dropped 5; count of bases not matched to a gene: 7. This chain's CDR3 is CASSLQGAPAYGYTF. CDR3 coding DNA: TGTGCCAGCAGTTTACAGGGGGCGCCGGCATATGGCTACACCTTC.

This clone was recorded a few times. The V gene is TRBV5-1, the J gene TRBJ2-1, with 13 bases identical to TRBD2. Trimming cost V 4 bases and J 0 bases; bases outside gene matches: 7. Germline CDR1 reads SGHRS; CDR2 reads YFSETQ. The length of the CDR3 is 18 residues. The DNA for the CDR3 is TGCGCCAGCAGCCCTGGGACTAGCGGGGACAGCTCCTACAATGAGCAGTTCTTC. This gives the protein CASSPGTSGDSSYNEQFF.

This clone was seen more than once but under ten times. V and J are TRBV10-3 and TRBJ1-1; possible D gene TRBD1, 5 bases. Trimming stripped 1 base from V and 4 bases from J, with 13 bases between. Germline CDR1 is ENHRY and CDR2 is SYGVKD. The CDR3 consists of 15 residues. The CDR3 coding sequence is TGTGCCATCAGTGAGTTAGTTGGTGGGGGCACTGAAGCTTTCTTT. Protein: CAISELVGGGTEAFF.

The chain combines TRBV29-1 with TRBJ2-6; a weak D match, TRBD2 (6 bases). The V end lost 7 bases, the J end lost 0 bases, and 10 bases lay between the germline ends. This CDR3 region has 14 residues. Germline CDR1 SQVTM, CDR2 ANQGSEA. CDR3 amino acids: CSARGNSGANVLTF. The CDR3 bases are TGCAGCGCGCGGGGAAACTCTGGGGCCAACGTCCTGACTTTC. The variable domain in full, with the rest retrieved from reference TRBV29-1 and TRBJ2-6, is SAVISQKPSRDICQRGTSLTIQCQVDSQVTMMFWYRQQPGQSLTLIATANQGSEATYESGFVIDKFPISRPNLTFSTLTVSNMSPEDSSIYLCSARGNSGANVLTFGAGSRLTVL.

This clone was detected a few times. CDR3 in DNA: TGTGCCAGCGCGACGAAGGGGAACACCGGGGAGCTGTTTTTT. It specifies CASATKGNTGELFF. The chain uses TRBV11-3 and TRBJ2-2; D unclear. This CDR3 region has 14 residues. Germline V gene data show CDR1 as SGHNT and CDR2 as YENEEA. V gave up 8 bases and J gave up 1 base, with 11 bases separating them.

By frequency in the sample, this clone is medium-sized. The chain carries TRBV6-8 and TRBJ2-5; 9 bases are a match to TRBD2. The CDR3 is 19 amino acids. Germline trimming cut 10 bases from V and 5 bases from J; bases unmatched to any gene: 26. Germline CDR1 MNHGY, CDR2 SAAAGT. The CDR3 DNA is TGTGCCAACCTATTCTCCTGGGCCGGGACTAGCTGTTTTGGGGAGACCCAGTACTTC. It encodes CANLFSWAGTSCFGETQYF.